These 23 T cell receptor beta chains were sequenced from one sample in a study of resident and recirculating memory T cells in vitiligo. Measured with immunoSEQ multiplex PCR; TCRdb has only the in-frame clones, and not every one. The sample yields 55,000 to 75,000 clones, roughly 92% seen once. What was sequenced was blood. These receptors were obtained from a male donor with vitiligo.

This chain uses TRBV23-1 with TRBJ2-4, with D perhaps TRBD1 (5 bases). TRBV23-1 is annotated as an ORF whose role is uncertain. The germline V and J ends were trimmed by 6 bases and 4 bases, with 13 bases remaining between them. The CDR3 length is 14 residues. The CDR3 here is CASRVSQGKNIQYF. The CDR3 DNA follows: TGCGCCAGCAGGGTTAGCCAGGGTAAAAACATTCAGTACTTC.

The chain carries TRBV4-2 and TRBJ1-5, with D tentatively TRBD1 (5 bases). The CDR3 is 17 amino acids. CDR1 LGHNA and CDR2 YNFKEQ come from the germline V gene. V was shortened by 0 bases and J by 6 bases, with 18 bases between the two germline ends. The CDR3 sequence: CASSQEQVGGLGQPQHF. As DNA, the CDR3 is TGTGCCAGCAGCCAAGAGCAAGTCGGGGGATTGGGTCAGCCCCAGCATTTT.

The chain recombines TRBV6-5 with TRBJ2-7; tentative D call: TRBD1 (7 bases). The germline V and J ends were trimmed by 8 bases and 4 bases, with 15 bases remaining between them. Germline loops: CDR1 MNHEY, CDR2 SVGAGI. The CDR3 has 13 amino acids. CDR3 sequence (DNA): TGTGCCAGCCCCGGACAGGAGGGATACGAGCAGTACTTC. It codes for CASPGQEGYEQYF.

The chain has TRBV9 and TRBJ2-3, with TRBD2 matching 7 bases. This CDR3 has 14 residues. V was clipped by 0 bases and J by 4 bases; unmatched bases: 2. CDR1 and CDR2 from the germline V gene are SGDLS and YYNGEE. CDR3 sequence reads: CASSVDGLADTQYF. CDR3 DNA sequence: TGTGCCAGCAGCGTAGACGGACTAGCAGATACGCAGTATTTT.

The chain employs TRBV9 and TRBJ2-1; 9 bases fit TRBD2. This CDR3 contains 15 residues. CDR1 and CDR2 (germline): SGDLS, YYNGEE. The trim removed 5 bases at V and 5 bases at J, leaving 8 bases unmatched. The CDR3 loop is CASSALAGRDNEQFF. For the CDR3, the DNA is TGTGCCAGCAGTGCCCTAGCGGGGCGAGACAATGAGCAGTTCTTC.

The chain links TRBV5-5 to TRBJ2-7; D remains unclear. V was trimmed by 0 bases and J by 5 bases, leaving 6 bases between them. CDR3 size: 12 residues. CDR1 and CDR2 (germline): SGHKS, YYEKEE (reference sequence). The CDR3 loop is CASSLVVNEQYF. CDR3 coding DNA: TGTGCCAGCAGCTTGGTAGTGAACGAGCAGTACTTC.

The chain uses TRBV4-3 and TRBJ2-7, with D uncertain. Germline CDR1 LGHNA, CDR2 YSLEER. Between the trimmed V and J ends, which lost 0 bases and 3 bases, there was a span of 12 bases. CDR3 length: 15 amino acids. Written as DNA, the CDR3 is TGCGCCAGCAGCCAAGAGCAAGGAGCCCTCTACGAGCAGTACTTC. Its translation: CASSQEQGALYEQYF.

V is TRBV6-6 and J is TRBJ2-5; maybe TRBD1 (6 bases). Germline CDR1 reads MNHNY; CDR2 reads SVGAGI (reference sequence). Trimming pared 6 bases from V and 3 bases from J, leaving 20 bases between. This CDR3 has 16 amino acids. The CDR3, as DNA: TGTGCCAGCAGACGCGCGGACAGTTTGGGAGAAGAGACCCAGTACTTC. Its protein product is CASRRADSLGEETQYF.

The rearrangement links TRBV5-6 to TRBJ2-1; tentatively, D is TRBD1 (5 bases). V dropped 4 bases and J dropped 14 bases, with 22 bases sitting between them. The CDR3 is 14 amino acids. Germline CDR1 SGHDT, CDR2 YYEEEE. The CDR3 DNA reads TGTGCCAGCAGCGCAATCCAGGGTAGGGCGAACGAGTTCTTC. Translation: CASSAIQGRANEFF.

The chain employs TRBV5-1 and TRBJ2-3; perhaps TRBD2 as D (6 bases). The V and J ends lost 1 base and 0 bases respectively, with 9 bases between them. CDR3 length: 15 residues. Germline V gene sequence: CDR1 SGHRS, CDR2 YFSETQ. CDR3 DNA: TGCGCCAGCAGCTTGAAGGGGAGGAGCACAGATACGCAGTATTTT. This encodes CASSLKGRSTDTQYF.

In its sample, this clone was seen once. V gene TRBV4-1 combines with J gene TRBJ1-3; 10 bases match TRBD1. The CDR3 has 15 amino acids. V was pared by 3 bases and J by 2 bases, with 1 base of the junction left unmatched. The germline V gene has CDR1 MGHRA and CDR2 YSYEKL. CDR3: CASSQGQGTGNTIYF. The CDR3 region has the DNA TGCGCCAGCAGCCAGGGACAGGGGACTGGAAACACCATATATTTT.

The rearrangement joins TRBV5-4 to TRBJ2-1, with TRBD1 matching over 10 bases. Looked up from germline, CDR1 is SGHNT and CDR2 is YYREEE (reference sequence). This CDR3 is built from 15 residues. Unmatched junction bases numbered 6, after V lost 3 bases and J lost 6 bases. CDR3 in amino acids: CASSSPGTGVNEQFF. In DNA, the CDR3 is TGTGCCAGCAGCTCCCCCGGGACAGGGGTCAATGAGCAGTTCTTC.

The genes are TRBV2 and TRBJ1-2; 11 nucleotides align to TRBD1. The CDR3 is made up of 13 amino acids. Germline V lookup: CDR1 SNHLY, CDR2 FYNNEI. With V trimmed by 6 bases and J by 10 bases, 7 bases remained unmatched. The CDR3 here is CASSGTGGLVYTF. CDR3 sequence (DNA): TGTGCCAGCAGCGGGACAGGGGGACTCGTCTACACCTTC. Looking up the rest from reference TRBV2 and TRBJ1-2 gives the full variable domain: EPEVTQTPSHQVTQMGQEVILRCVPISNHLYFYWYRQILGQKVEFLVSFYNNEISEKSEIFDDQFSVERPDGSNFTLKIRSTKLEDSAMYFCASSGTGGLVYTFGSGTRLTVV.

The V call is TRBV19, the J call TRBJ2-7; a weak D match, TRBD1 (5 bases). Trimming cost V 7 bases and J 7 bases, with 14 bases left between them. The V gene's germline CDR1 is LNHDA and CDR2 SQIVND (reference sequence). The CDR3 sequence is 12 residues long. The CDR3 reads CASKGPTGEQYF. The CDR3 nucleotides read TGTGCCAGTAAGGGGCCCACCGGAGAGCAGTACTTC.

The J gene is TRBJ2-3, the V gene TRBV7-3, with TRBD2 matching over 9 bases. V lost 6 bases, J lost 4 bases, and 11 bases stayed unmatched. CDR3 length: 16 amino acids. Germline-derived CDR1 and CDR2 are SGHTA and FQGTGA. The CDR3 reads CASSPRRGGAPDTQYF. DNA for the CDR3: TGTGCCAGCAGTCCGCGGCGGGGGGGAGCACCAGATACGCAGTATTTT.

The chain employs TRBV7-3 and TRBJ1-2, with D possibly TRBD1 on 5 matching bases. Germline V gene data show CDR1 as SGHTA and CDR2 as FQGTGA. The CDR3 length is 13 residues. V was clipped by 5 bases and J by 4 bases, with 11 bases between them. The CDR3 is CASSPNQGYGYTF. The CDR3 bases are TGTGCCAGCAGCCCCAATCAGGGCTATGGCTACACCTTC.

The chain couples TRBV10-3 to TRBJ1-4, with D tentatively TRBD1 (5 bases). In germline, CDR1 is ENHRY, CDR2 SYGVKD. There are 14 residues in the CDR3. Trimming removed 2 bases at V and 8 bases at J, with 12 bases between. This chain's CDR3 is CAISERAGGEKLFF. CDR3 nucleotides: TGTGCCATCAGTGAGAGGGCTGGGGGGGAAAAACTGTTTTTT.

The chain uses TRBV4-1 and TRBJ1-2, with D perhaps matching TRBD1 (6 bases). Germline V lookup: CDR1 MGHRA, CDR2 YSYEKL. V dropped 1 base and J dropped 4 bases, with 16 bases sitting between them. The CDR3 spans 16 residues. The DNA of the CDR3 is TGCGCCAGCAGCCAAGGACGAGTCGGACAGACCTATGGCTACACCTTC. This translates into CASSQGRVGQTYGYTF.

The chain has TRBV5-6 and TRBJ1-3; D gene ambiguous. Trimming took 3 bases from V and 6 from J, leaving 19 bases between them. CDR1 is SGHDT and CDR2 is YYEEEE in the germline V gene. CDR3 length: 16 amino acids. In DNA, the CDR3 is TGTGCCAGCAGCTCGTTAGACACAGCAGGTGTAAACACCATATATTTT. Amino acid sequence: CASSSLDTAGVNTIYF.

This chain connects TRBV9 to TRBJ2-7; TRBD2 might be the D (5 bases). The CDR3 runs to 14 residues. Trimming cost V 0 bases and J 2 bases, with 9 bases left between them. Germline assignment: CDR1 SGDLS and CDR2 YYNGEE. As DNA, the CDR3 is TGTGCCAGCAGCGTAGATCCTAGCCCCTACGAGCAGTACTTC. This codes for CASSVDPSPYEQYF.

This chain uses TRBV4-3 with TRBJ1-2, with TRBD1 matching 8 bases. The germline V gene encodes CDR1 LGHNA and CDR2 YSLEER. There are 15 residues in the CDR3. The ends lost 0 bases at V and 2 bases at J; junction bases unmatched: 2. DNA of the CDR3: TGCGCCAGCAGCCAAGATGCAGGGGGCAACTATGGCTACACCTTC. The encoded protein is CASSQDAGGNYGYTF.

The rearrangement links TRBV5-1 to TRBJ2-5, with a tentative D call TRBD1 (5 bases). Germline V gene sequence: CDR1 SGHRS, CDR2 YFSETQ. The CDR3 sequence is 14 residues long. Trimming left V 4 bases short and J 4 bases short, with 14 bases between. CDR3 sequence (DNA): TGCGCCAGCAGCACTCAGGGAAGGGCAGAGACCCAGTACTTC. Translating gives CASSTQGRAETQYF.

In its sample, this clone was seen once. The CDR3 sequence is CAITAGTGLAGARELFF. CDR3 nucleotides: TGTGCCATCACTGCCGGGACAGGGCTCGCCGGGGCCCGGGAGCTGTTTTTT. The genes are TRBV10-3 and TRBJ2-2; 9 nucleotides agree with TRBD1. Germline V gives CDR1 ENHRY, CDR2 SYGVKD. Trimming cost V 7 bases and J 9 bases; bases outside gene matches: 18. The length of the CDR3 is 17 residues.